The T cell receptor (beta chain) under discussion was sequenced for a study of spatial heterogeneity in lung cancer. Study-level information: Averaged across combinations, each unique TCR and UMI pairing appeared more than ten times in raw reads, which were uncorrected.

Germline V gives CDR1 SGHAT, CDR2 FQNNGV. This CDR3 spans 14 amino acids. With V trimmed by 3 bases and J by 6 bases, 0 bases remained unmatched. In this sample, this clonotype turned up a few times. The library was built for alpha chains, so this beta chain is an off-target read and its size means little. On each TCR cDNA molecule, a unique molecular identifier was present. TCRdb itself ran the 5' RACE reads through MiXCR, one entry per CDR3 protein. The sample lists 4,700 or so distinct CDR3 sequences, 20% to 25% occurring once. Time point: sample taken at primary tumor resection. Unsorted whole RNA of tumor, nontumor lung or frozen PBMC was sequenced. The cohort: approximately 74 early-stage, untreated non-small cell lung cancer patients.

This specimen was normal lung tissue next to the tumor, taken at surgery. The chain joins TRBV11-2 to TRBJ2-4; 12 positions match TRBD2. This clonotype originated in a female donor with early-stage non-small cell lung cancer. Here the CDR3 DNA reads TGTGCCAGCAGCTTGACTAGCGGGGGAAACATTCAGTACTTC. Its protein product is CASSLTSGGNIQYF.